This T cell receptor beta chain was identified during a study of OX40 agonist ivuxolimab in advanced cancers. On the study more broadly: Every 2 weeks, ivuxolimab was infused into the patients intravenously at between 0.01 and 10 mg/kg.

Study-wide results and limits: The authors did not determine the antigen specificity of the expanded peripheral T cells. Clonal expansion was among the lowest in partial responders at 0.1-3.0 mg/kg, especially CD8+.

As to this clone: The antigen remains unidentified.

Autoimmune disease history or systemic immunosuppression barred patients. Profiled with immunoSEQ multiplex PCR; TCRdb holds only in-frame clones, not every one. This sample has roughly 100,000 clones; 85% to 95% occur once, and the top ten carry 0.26%. V gave up 5 bases and J gave up 14 bases; unmatched junction bases: 7. The germline V gene has CDR1 SGHTA and CDR2 FQGNSA. The CDR3 is made up of 13 amino acids. V and J are TRBV7-2 and TRBJ1-6; 9 nucleotides match TRBD1. The specimen comprised CD4+ or CD8+ T cells sorted from blood, sampled in a trial of the OX40 agonist ivuxolimab. The clonotype originates from an adult with an advanced solid tumor such as melanoma, head and neck, liver or kidney cancer. CDR3 DNA: TGTGCCAGCAGCACCGACAGGGGGGGCACCCTCCACTTT. Its translation: CASSTDRGGTLHF.